Listed below are T cell receptor beta chains from one sample, sequenced in a study of blood T cell repertoires in COVID-19. Using immunoSEQ multiplex PCR, the repertoire was profiled, and TCRdb retains in-frame clones only, with some absent. In the table there are around 88,000 clones, about 85% of which are singletons. Sequences were obtained from peripheral blood. These receptors were collected from a woman of 80 years or more with acute or convalescent COVID-19. Both conserved end residues are part of each CDR3. The order of the fields is CDR3 DNA, CDR3 protein, J gene, V gene, clone size, D gene. D genes are given only for firm matches. Expanded clones are given a class, and other clones once, few, many or no size at all.

CDR3nt: TGTGCCAGCAGCTTAACGGGGATTGTTAACAATGAGCAGTTCTTC
CDR3aa: CASSLTGIVNNEQFF
j_gene: TRBJ2-1
v_gene: TRBV11-2
abundance: -
d_gene: -

CDR3nt: TGTGCCACCAGCTATGACAGATACACCGGGGAGCTGTTTTTT
CDR3aa: CATSYDRYTGELFF
j_gene: TRBJ2-2
v_gene: TRBV24-1
abundance: -
d_gene: -

CDR3nt: TGCGCCAGCAGCTTGATCCAGTCGGGTGAAAAACTGTTTTTT
CDR3aa: CASSLIQSGEKLFF
j_gene: TRBJ1-4
v_gene: TRBV5-1
abundance: -
d_gene: -

CDR3nt: TGTGCCACCAGTGCGGGGACAGGTTCGGGGTCCTACGAGCAGTACTTC
CDR3aa: CATSAGTGSGSYEQYF
j_gene: TRBJ2-7
v_gene: TRBV24-1
abundance: -
d_gene: TRBD1

CDR3nt: TGTGCCAGCAGTTACCGAGACAGGGGCGAAGCTTTCTTT
CDR3aa: CASSYRDRGEAFF
j_gene: TRBJ1-1
v_gene: TRBV6-6
abundance: -
d_gene: TRBD1

CDR3nt: TGTGCCAGCAGCTTTAGGGCAGGGGGCAACGAGCAGTACTTC
CDR3aa: CASSFRAGGNEQYF
j_gene: TRBJ2-7
v_gene: TRBV5-8
abundance: -
d_gene: TRBD1

CDR3nt: TGTGCCATTCTCCTGGAGACAGTTAGCCGCAATGAGCAGTTCTTC
CDR3aa: CAILLETVSRNEQFF
j_gene: TRBJ2-1
v_gene: TRBV6-5
abundance: -
d_gene: -

CDR3nt: TGCGCCAGCAGCTTGGGGGGACAGTCCGTTCCTAACTATGGCTACACCTTC
CDR3aa: CASSLGGQSVPNYGYTF
j_gene: TRBJ1-2
v_gene: TRBV5-1
abundance: -
d_gene: TRBD1

CDR3nt: TGTGCCACCTGGGAGGGAGCAACGGGTGAAAAACTGTTTTTT
CDR3aa: CATWEGATGEKLFF
j_gene: TRBJ1-4
v_gene: TRBV10-3
abundance: few
d_gene: -

CDR3nt: TGTGCCAGTAGCCTTCGTGCAACTAATGAAAAACTGTTTTTT
CDR3aa: CASSLRATNEKLFF
j_gene: TRBJ1-4
v_gene: TRBV19
abundance: -
d_gene: -

CDR3nt: TGTGCCAGCAGCGATCTCCCAGGGCTAGCGGGGGGTGGAGATACGCAGTATTTT
CDR3aa: CASSDLPGLAGGGDTQYF
j_gene: TRBJ2-3
v_gene: TRBV9
abundance: -
d_gene: TRBD2

CDR3nt: TGTGCCAGCTCAGGTACTAGCGGGGGGTTCGGCAATGAGCAGTTCTTC
CDR3aa: CASSGTSGGFGNEQFF
j_gene: TRBJ2-1
v_gene: TRBV18
abundance: -
d_gene: TRBD2

CDR3nt: TGTGCCAGCAGGTCGGGTAGCGAGACCCAGTACTTC
CDR3aa: CASRSGSETQYF
j_gene: TRBJ2-5
v_gene: TRBV27
abundance: -
d_gene: -

CDR3nt: TGTGCCAGCGGAGGGGGCACGGGAAACACCATATATTTT
CDR3aa: CASGGGTGNTIYF
j_gene: TRBJ1-3
v_gene: TRBV6-6
abundance: once
d_gene: TRBD1

CDR3nt: TGTGCCAGCAATACAGGGTTGGACTCTGGAAACACCATATATTTT
CDR3aa: CASNTGLDSGNTIYF
j_gene: TRBJ1-3
v_gene: TRBV6-6
abundance: -
d_gene: -

CDR3nt: TGTGCCAGCAGTTCCGCGACGACAGGGACGCTGAACTATGGCTACACCTTC
CDR3aa: CASSSATTGTLNYGYTF
j_gene: TRBJ1-2
v_gene: TRBV6-2/TRBV6-3
abundance: -
d_gene: TRBD1

CDR3nt: TGTGCCAGTAGTATAGATCAGTGGGCAGTACCCAACTATGGCTACACCTTC
CDR3aa: CASSIDQWAVPNYGYTF
j_gene: TRBJ1-2
v_gene: TRBV19
abundance: -
d_gene: -

CDR3nt: TGCAGCGTCCGCACAGGCCCCAATCAGCCCCAGCATTTT
CDR3aa: CSVRTGPNQPQHF
j_gene: TRBJ1-5
v_gene: TRBV29-1
abundance: few
d_gene: -

CDR3nt: TGTGCCAGCAGCTTAGTCTGGGGGCAGGGCGAAGCTTTCTTT
CDR3aa: CASSLVWGQGEAFF
j_gene: TRBJ1-1
v_gene: TRBV7-2
abundance: -
d_gene: -

CDR3nt: TGTGCCACCAGCAGAGGGGGAGGGGCAACTGAAGCTTTCTTT
CDR3aa: CATSRGGGATEAFF
j_gene: TRBJ1-1
v_gene: TRBV15
abundance: few
d_gene: -

CDR3nt: TGTGCCAGCAGCTTGGCTCCGGGACAGGCAATTGATCCCTACGAGCAGTACTTC
CDR3aa: CASSLAPGQAIDPYEQYF
j_gene: TRBJ2-7
v_gene: TRBV5-5
abundance: -
d_gene: TRBD1

CDR3nt: TGTGCCAGCAGCCTGCCGTTGGTTAAGGGGGAGACCCAGTACTTC
CDR3aa: CASSLPLVKGETQYF
j_gene: TRBJ2-5
v_gene: TRBV3-1/TRBV3-2
abundance: -
d_gene: -

CDR3nt: TGTGCCAGCTTAGGGACAGGGAGTACTGAAGCTTTCTTT
CDR3aa: CASLGTGSTEAFF
j_gene: TRBJ1-1
v_gene: TRBV27
abundance: -
d_gene: TRBD1

CDR3nt: TGTGCCAGCAGCCGAGGGGGACCCCGCCCCGGCGGGGAGCTGTTTTTT
CDR3aa: CASSRGGPRPGGELFF
j_gene: TRBJ2-2
v_gene: TRBV5-4
abundance: -
d_gene: -

CDR3nt: TGCGCCAGCAGCTTGGGACAGTTAGGCTCCTACAATGAGCAGTTCTTC
CDR3aa: CASSLGQLGSYNEQFF
j_gene: TRBJ2-1
v_gene: TRBV5-1
abundance: -
d_gene: -

CDR3nt: TGTGCCAGCAGCTCTGTTTTCAGGACTTCTAACTATGGCTACACCTTC
CDR3aa: CASSSVFRTSNYGYTF
j_gene: TRBJ1-2
v_gene: TRBV11-2
abundance: -
d_gene: -

CDR3nt: TGTGCCAGCAGTGTTCAGGGTTCAGATACGCAGTATTTT
CDR3aa: CASSVQGSDTQYF
j_gene: TRBJ2-3
v_gene: TRBV2
abundance: -
d_gene: -

CDR3nt: TGTGCCACCAGTGATTTTTCGTGGGGAGCGGGGGTTAATGAGCAGTTCTTC
CDR3aa: CATSDFSWGAGVNEQFF
j_gene: TRBJ2-1
v_gene: TRBV24-1
abundance: -
d_gene: TRBD2

CDR3nt: TGTGCCAGTAGTATGGCGGGGGGAAATCAGCCCCAGCATTTT
CDR3aa: CASSMAGGNQPQHF
j_gene: TRBJ1-5
v_gene: TRBV19
abundance: -
d_gene: -

CDR3nt: TGTGCCATCAGCGGGGGACAGGGCACTAGCTCCTACGAGCAGTACTTC
CDR3aa: CAISGGQGTSSYEQYF
j_gene: TRBJ2-7
v_gene: TRBV10-3
abundance: -
d_gene: TRBD1

CDR3nt: TGCAGTGCTAGTGAGAGGGGAGGCGGCTACACCTTC
CDR3aa: CSASERGGGYTF
j_gene: TRBJ1-2
v_gene: TRBV20-1
abundance: -
d_gene: -

CDR3nt: TGCGCCAGCAGTAAAACAGAACGACAGGGAGAGGGCTACACCTTC
CDR3aa: CASSKTERQGEGYTF
j_gene: TRBJ1-2
v_gene: TRBV5-1
abundance: -
d_gene: TRBD1

CDR3nt: TGTGCCAGCAGCGGGGCCCTGAACACTGAAGCTTTCTTT
CDR3aa: CASSGALNTEAFF
j_gene: TRBJ1-1
v_gene: TRBV5-4
abundance: -
d_gene: -

CDR3nt: TGTGCCAGCAGCCCTCGCCGACAACAGGGGCTAGAGACCCAGTACTTC
CDR3aa: CASSPRRQQGLETQYF
j_gene: TRBJ2-5
v_gene: TRBV11-1
abundance: -
d_gene: TRBD1